This T cell receptor (beta chain) was sequenced during a study of T cells in Graves' hyperthyroidism and ophthalmopathy. Study-level results: In simple terms, a model built on 13 V-J features told ophthalmopathy apart from stable hyperthyroidism.

V trimming: 2 bases; J trimming: 5 bases; junction bases outside the gene matches: 2. The V gene's germline CDR1 is LNHDA and CDR2 SQIVND (reference sequence). The CDR3 runs 14 residues. Authors of the study amplified TCR beta CDR3 regions from RNA transcripts. First-round RT-PCR with HTBI primers amplified the TCR CDR3 region. A single record per CDR3 protein comes from TCRdb applying MiXCR to the multiplex PCR reads. The sample lists hundreds of thousands of distinct CDR3 sequences, 24% occurring once. In the case of this clonotype: Its antigen is unidentified.

The chain combines TRBV19 with TRBJ1-5, with TRBD1 identical over 8 bases. Sequenced material: blood. The TCR originated in a woman aged 25 to 39 with Graves' ophthalmopathy. The CDR3 region is CASSITDRDQPQHF. Here the CDR3 DNA reads TGTGCCAGTAGTATAACGGACAGGGATCAGCCCCAGCATTTT.